This entry lists 7 T cell receptor beta chains sequenced from one sample in a study of shared clonotypes between healthy human individuals. CD8 cells regarded as naive lacked CD45RO, were positively chosen for CCR7, and omitted terminally differentiated effector memory CD45RA+ cells. Only in-frame clones appear in the TCRdb table, and some are missing; sequencing was by immunoSEQ multiplex PCR. The table shows about 2,100,000 clones, with about 92% occurring only once. Material: naive CD8+ T cells from PBMCs. The origin of the receptors is a young man in good health. Some clones in this sample may be carry-over from other donors' samples.

V gene TRBV5-6 combines with J gene TRBJ2-1; TRBD1 agrees at 9 bases. The V and J ends lost 4 bases and 4 bases, in that order; junction bases with no gene match: 9. From germline, CDR1 is SGHDT and CDR2 YYEEEE. The CDR3 consists of 16 residues. This CDR3 is CASSRSAGTGYNEQFF. In DNA, the CDR3 is TGTGCCAGCAGCCGATCAGCCGGGACAGGGTACAATGAGCAGTTCTTC.

The V and J genes are TRBV5-6 and TRBJ1-3; D remains unclear. The V end lost 4 bases, the J end lost 4 bases, and 9 bases lay between the germline ends. From germline, CDR1 is SGHDT and CDR2 YYEEEE. The CDR3 runs 13 residues. For the CDR3, the DNA is TGTGCCAGCAGCCCATGGACGGGAAACACCATATATTTT. It yields the protein CASSPWTGNTIYF.

This clone has only a few counts. The rearrangement joins TRBV19 to TRBJ1-1; possible D gene TRBD1, 6 bases. This CDR3 comprises 12 residues. CDR1 and CDR2 from the germline V gene are LNHDA and SQIVND (reference sequence). The CDR3 DNA sequence: TGTGTCAAGCCCCCAGGGGACCCTGAAGCTTTCTTT. It specifies CVKPPGDPEAFF.

The chain has TRBV27 and TRBJ1-5, with unresolved D. There are 14 residues in the CDR3. The germline V and J ends were trimmed by 3 bases and 1 base, with 7 bases remaining between them. Germline-derived CDR1 and CDR2 are MNHEY and SMNVEV (reference sequence). The chain's CDR3 is CASSLERSNQPQHF. CDR3 DNA sequence: TGTGCCAGCAGTTTGGAACGAAGCAATCAGCCCCAGCATTTT.

The rearrangement joins TRBV2 to TRBJ2-7, with no clear D. Germline V gene sequence: CDR1 SNHLY, CDR2 FYNNEI. The CDR3 has 12 amino acids. V dropped 7 bases and J dropped 1 base, with 8 bases sitting between them. The CDR3: CASMGGSYEQYF. The CDR3 nucleotides are TGTGCCAGCATGGGTGGGTCCTACGAGCAGTACTTC.

The chain is built from TRBV9 and TRBJ2-1; 7 bases are a match to TRBD1. The CDR3 is made up of 14 amino acids. Germline loops: CDR1 SGDLS, CDR2 YYNGEE. V lost 3 bases to trimming and J lost 8 bases; unmatched junction nucleotides: 8. CDR3 bases: TGTGCCAGCAGCGCGACAGGGTCAGGCGATGAGCAGTTCTTC. Translating gives CASSATGSGDEQFF.

A single count supports this clone. The rearrangement uses TRBV7-2 and TRBJ1-2, with 7 bases fitting TRBD1. V gave up 1 base and J gave up 4 bases; unmatched junction bases: 6. Germline CDR1 and CDR2: SGHTA and FQGNSA. The CDR3 is made up of 15 amino acids. Here the CDR3 DNA reads TGTGCCAGCAGCTTAGTAGGACAGGCCTCCTATGGCTACACCTTC. Encoded protein: CASSLVGQASYGYTF.